These 5 T cell receptor beta chains were all obtained from the same sample, sequenced in a study of post-analysis software for immune sequencing data. General study points: In patients, TRBV5-6, TRBV5-1 and TRBV20-1 belonged to five TRBV segments found more frequently than in controls.

No antigen is known for these receptors. The library was made from cDNA and included unique molecular identifiers. MiXCR was run by TCRdb on the PCR reads, yielding one entry per CDR3 protein. The sample comprises hundreds of thousands of distinct CDR3 sequences, about 53% of which are singletons, and about 4.8% rests with the top ten. Sequenced sample: blood. The receptors originated from a girl aged 5 to 17 with multiple sclerosis.

This clonotype was detected only a few times. The chain's CDR3 is CASSQRSGVSSYEQYF. DNA for the CDR3: TGTGCCAGCAGCCAACGGAGCGGGGTAAGCTCCTACGAGCAGTACTTC. This chain links TRBV3-1 with TRBJ2-7; TRBD2 matches at 7 bases. Trimming at V came to 2 bases and at J to 0 bases, leaving 7 bases not matched to a gene. The CDR3 contains 16 residues. Looked up from germline, CDR1 is LGHDT and CDR2 is YNNKEL (reference sequence).

This clonotype came up many times. The chain links TRBV20-1 to TRBJ1-4; TRBD1 is a possible D gene (6 bases). This CDR3 has 14 residues. V lost 2 bases, J lost 10 bases, and 17 bases lay in between. Germline values: CDR1 DFQATT, CDR2 SNEGSKA (reference sequence). CDR3 nucleotide sequence: TGCAGTGCTAGAATACCAGGGGAGGGTGGAAAACTGTTTTTT. Its protein product is CSARIPGEGGKLFF.

The rearrangement links TRBV7-9 to TRBJ1-2; D unclear. In germline, CDR1 is SEHNR, CDR2 FQNEAQ (reference sequence). V lost 8 bases and J lost 6, with 19 bases in between. The CDR3 contains 14 residues. In nucleotides, the CDR3 is TGTGCCAGCGATCGTGGGAGAGGTGACAATGGCTACACCTTC. It codes for CASDRGRGDNGYTF.

The V gene is TRBV14, the J gene TRBJ2-6; D gene unclear. The CDR3 totals 16 residues. V shed 4 bases and J shed 1 base, with 11 bases lying between them. Per the germline V gene, CDR1 is SGHDN and CDR2 is FVKESK. As DNA, the CDR3 is TGTGCCAGCAGCCCCTTAGGGATTTCTGGGGCCAACGTCCTGACTTTC. Its translation: CASSPLGISGANVLTF.

This clonotype was picked up a small number of times. CDR3 loop: CASSWGQRPPDTQYF. The CDR3, as DNA: TGTGCCAGCAGCTGGGGACAGCGCCCCCCGGATACGCAGTATTTT. The genes are TRBV7-9 and TRBJ2-3; 7 nucleotides agree with TRBD1. Germline V CDR1 and CDR2: SEHNR, FQNEAQ (reference sequence). CDR3 size: 15 residues. V lost 4 bases, J lost 6 bases, and 10 bases stayed unmatched. Based on the CDR3 plus reference TRBV7-9 and TRBJ2-3, the full variable domain is DTGVSQNPRHKITKRGQNVTFRCDPISEHNRLYWYRQTLGQGPEFLTYFQNEAQLEKSRLLSDRFSAERPKGSFSTLEIQRTEQGDSAMYLCASSWGQRPPDTQYFGPGTRLTVL.